This T cell receptor beta chain appears in the sequencing data of a study of STAT5B mutations in CD4+ large granular lymphocyte leukemia. A few counts support this clone. Antigen unknown. Study-wide points: Top patient clones used TRBV06 genes more often: 8/27 versus 2/35 in controls. Main leukemic clonotypes were patient-specific, but roughly 25% appeared at low frequency elsewhere.

This was a survey-level run. This table comes from immunoSEQ multiplex PCR, and its TCRdb copy is limited to in-frame clones, with some not included. The table includes about 28,000 clones, 65% to 75% detected once. CDR1 and CDR2 from the germline V gene are SGDLS and YYNGEE. The CDR3 sequence is 14 residues long. V lost 3 bases and J lost 2; bases outside the gene matches: 0. The sequenced sample was CD4+ T cells from blood buffy coats. The gene calls are TRBV9 and TRBJ1-3, with 9 positions matching TRBD1. The origin of this receptor is a human donor in good health. CDR3 sequence: CASSGDRAGNTIYF. The CDR3 coding sequence is TGTGCCAGCAGCGGGGACAGGGCTGGAAACACCATATATTTT. Full variable domain (rest looked up from reference TRBV9 and TRBJ1-3): DSGVTQTPKHLITATGQRVTLRCSPRSGDLSVYWYQQSLDQGLQFLIQYYNGEERAKGNILERFSAQQFPDLHSELNLSSLELGDSALYFCASSGDRAGNTIYFGEGSWLTVV.